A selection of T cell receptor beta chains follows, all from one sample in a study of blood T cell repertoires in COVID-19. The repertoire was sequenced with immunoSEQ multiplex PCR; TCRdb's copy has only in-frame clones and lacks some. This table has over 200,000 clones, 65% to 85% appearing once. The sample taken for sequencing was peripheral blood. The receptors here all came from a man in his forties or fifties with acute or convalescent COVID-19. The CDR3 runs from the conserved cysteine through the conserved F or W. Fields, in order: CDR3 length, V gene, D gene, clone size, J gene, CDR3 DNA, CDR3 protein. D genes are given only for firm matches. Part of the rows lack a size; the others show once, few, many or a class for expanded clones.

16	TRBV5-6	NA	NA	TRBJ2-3	TGTGCCAGCAGCTTGGGGGCCAGCACTAGCACAGATACGCAGTATTTT	CASSLGASTSTDTQYF
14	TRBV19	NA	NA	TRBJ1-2	TGTGCCAGTAGTATAGATCACAGTAACTATGGCTACACCTTC	CASSIDHSNYGYTF
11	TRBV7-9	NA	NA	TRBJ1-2	TGTGCCAGCAGCTCACCCCGGGACATCCCCTTC	CASSSPRDIPF
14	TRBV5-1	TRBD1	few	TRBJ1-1	TGCGCCAGCAGCTTGGGACAGGGAGACGCTGAAGCTTTCTTT	CASSLGQGDAEAFF
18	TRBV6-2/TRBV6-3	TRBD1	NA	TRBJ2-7	TGTGCCAGCAGTCCCGATGGATTACGGACAGGTGTCTCCTACGAGCAGTACTTC	CASSPDGLRTGVSYEQYF
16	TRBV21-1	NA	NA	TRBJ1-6	TGTGCCAGCAGCCGACCGGGACTTTTGGGGAGTTCACCCCTCCACTTT	CASSRPGLLGSSPLHF
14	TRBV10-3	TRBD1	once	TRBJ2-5	TGTGCCATCAGTGAGTCGACAGGGCAAGAGACCCAGTACTTC	CAISESTGQETQYF
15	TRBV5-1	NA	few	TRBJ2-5	TGCGCCAGCAGCTGGGGGGACAGCAAACAAGAGACCCAGTACTTC	CASSWGDSKQETQYF
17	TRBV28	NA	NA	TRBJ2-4	TGTGCCAGCAGTTTTCTCCGAGCGCTAGGTGCCAAAAACATTCAGTACTTC	CASSFLRALGAKNIQYF
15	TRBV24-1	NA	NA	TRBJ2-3	TGTGCCACCAGTGATGGGGACTTGAGCACAGATACGCAGTATTTT	CATSDGDLSTDTQYF
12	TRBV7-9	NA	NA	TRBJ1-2	TGTGCCAGCAGCTCCGTTCTGAGTGGCTACACCTTC	CASSSVLSGYTF
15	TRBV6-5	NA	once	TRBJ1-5	TGTGCCAGTAAACCCGGGACACAAGGCAATCAGCCCCAGCATTTT	CASKPGTQGNQPQHF
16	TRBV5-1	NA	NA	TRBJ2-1	TGCGCCAGCAGTTATTGGACGGGACTCTCGTACAATGAGCAGTTCTTC	CASSYWTGLSYNEQFF
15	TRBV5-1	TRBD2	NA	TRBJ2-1	TGCGCCAGCAGCTCTCTAGCGGGATTTAGCAATGAGCAGTTCTTC	CASSSLAGFSNEQFF
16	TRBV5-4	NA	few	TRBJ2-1	TGTGCCAGCAGTCAAGGGGCGGCCCGACTTATCAATGAGCAGTTCTTC	CASSQGAARLINEQFF
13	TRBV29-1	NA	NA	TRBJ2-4	TGCAGCGTTGAAGTTACTAGCACGCACATTCAGTACTTC	CSVEVTSTHIQYF
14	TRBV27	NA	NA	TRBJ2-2	TGTGCCAGCAGTAAGGGACAGAACACCGGGGAGCTGTTTTTT	CASSKGQNTGELFF
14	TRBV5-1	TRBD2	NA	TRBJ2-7	TGCGCCAGCAGCTCCACTAGCGGGACGTACGAGCAGTACTTC	CASSSTSGTYEQYF
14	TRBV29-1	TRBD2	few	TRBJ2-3	TGCAGCGTAGGGACTAGCGGCGCCTGGGATACGCAGTATTTT	CSVGTSGAWDTQYF
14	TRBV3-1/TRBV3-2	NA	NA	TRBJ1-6	TGTGCCAGCAGCCAAGTAGCGTATAATTCACCCCTCCACTTT	CASSQVAYNSPLHF
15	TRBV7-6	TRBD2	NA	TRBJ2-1	TGTGCCAGCAGCTTAGAAGCGGGAGGTTACAATGAGCAGTTCTTC	CASSLEAGGYNEQFF
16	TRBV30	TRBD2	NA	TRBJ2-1	TGTGCCTGGAAACCAAAAATGGCGGGAGTAGGCAATGAGCAGTTCTTC	CAWKPKMAGVGNEQFF
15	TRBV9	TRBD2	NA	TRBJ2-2	TGTGCCAGCAGCGTAGATCCGGGGGGTGGCGGGGAGCTGTTTTTT	CASSVDPGGGGELFF
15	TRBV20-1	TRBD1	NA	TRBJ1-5	TGCAGTGCTAGTGTCGCGACAGGGAGCAATCAGCCCCAGCATTTT	CSASVATGSNQPQHF
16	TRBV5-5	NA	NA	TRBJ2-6	TGTGCCAGCAGCTTGCAGGGTCTCTCTGGGGCCAACGTCCTGACTTTC	CASSLQGLSGANVLTF
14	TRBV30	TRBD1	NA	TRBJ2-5	TGTGCCTGGGCGAGGGGGCTCCGTGCAGAGACCCAGTACTTC	CAWARGLRAETQYF
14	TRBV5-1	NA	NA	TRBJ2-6	TGCGCCAGCAGCTTACAGGGTGGGGCCAACGTCCTGACTTTC	CASSLQGGANVLTF
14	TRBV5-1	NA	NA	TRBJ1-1	TGCGCCAGCAGACTAATACAGGGCCTTACTGAAGCTTTCTTT	CASRLIQGLTEAFF
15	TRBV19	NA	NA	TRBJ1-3	TGTGCCACCCAACCCCGCGGGGCAGCTGGAAACACCATATATTTT	CATQPRGAAGNTIYF
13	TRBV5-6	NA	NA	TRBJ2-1	TGTGCCAGCAGCTTTACTTCCCTTATGGAGCAGTTCTTC	CASSFTSLMEQFF
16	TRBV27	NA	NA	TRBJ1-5	TGTGCCAGCAGTTTGGCTCCACAGGGCCGCAATCAGCCCCAGCATTTT	CASSLAPQGRNQPQHF
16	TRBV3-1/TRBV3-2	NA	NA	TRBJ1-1	TGTGCCAGCAGCCAAGAAGAAACTGGGGGCCACACTGAAGCTTTCTTT	CASSQEETGGHTEAFF
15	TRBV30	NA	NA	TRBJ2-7	TGTGCCTGGAGTCGAGGCCCGACAGCTTCCTACGAGCAGTACTTC	CAWSRGPTASYEQYF
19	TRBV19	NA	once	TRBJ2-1	TGTGCCAGTAGTTCCCCCCGTCGGGCCTCCGCCAGGGGCTACAATGAGCAGTTCTTC	CASSSPRRASARGYNEQFF
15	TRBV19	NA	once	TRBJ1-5	TGTGCCAGTAGTAGGATACGGGGTGGCAATCAGCCCCAGCATTTT	CASSRIRGGNQPQHF